This T cell receptor beta chain was identified in a study of shared clonotypes between healthy human individuals. A note on this clone: Its matching antigen is unknown.

Generated by immunoSEQ multiplex PCR, the TCRdb table keeps only in-frame clones and is missing some. The sample includes about 1,500,000 clones, around 97% of them seen just once. Study findings and constraints: Clonotypes which were not shared had lower generation probabilities than clonotypes that all four donors shared.

The sample taken for sequencing was naive CD4+ T cells sorted from blood. As for subset: CD45RA+ positively selected. This TCR was recovered from a man aged 25 to 45 in good health.

Here the CDR3 DNA reads TGTGCCAGCAGCCAGAACTCAGGGGATGAGCAGTTCTTC. Translated, it gives CASSQNSGDEQFF. This rearrangement joins TRBV7-9 to TRBJ2-1, with D possibly matching TRBD1 (6 bases). Germline V gene lookup returns CDR1 SEHNR and CDR2 FQNEAQ (reference sequence). V was shortened by 5 bases and J by 8 bases, with 13 bases between the two germline ends. The CDR3 consists of 13 residues.